The clone carrying this T cell receptor beta chain was counted a single time. CD4+ cells yielded CD45RA+ naive and CD45RA-negative memory subsets. Method: immunoSEQ multiplex PCR; TCRdb's copy keeps in-frame clones and lacks some. The sample lists fewer than 1.4 million clones; approximately 80% were seen once. This sample is drawn from a study of shared clonotypes between healthy human individuals. The CDR3 runs to 15 residues. V trimming: 4 bases; J trimming: 4 bases; junction bases outside the gene matches: 6. The V gene's germline CDR1 is SGHAT and CDR2 FQNNGV. This TCR was recovered from a man aged 18 to 30 in good health. Some clones in this sample may be carry-over from other donors' samples. Sequenced material: memory CD4+ T cells from PBMCs. Documented subset: CD45RA-negative fraction. The V call is TRBV11-2, the J call TRBJ2-1; 8 bases are shared with TRBD2. The CDR3 loop is CASSSVLAGYNEQFF. CDR3 nucleotides: TGTGCCAGCAGCTCCGTCCTAGCGGGTTACAATGAGCAGTTCTTC.